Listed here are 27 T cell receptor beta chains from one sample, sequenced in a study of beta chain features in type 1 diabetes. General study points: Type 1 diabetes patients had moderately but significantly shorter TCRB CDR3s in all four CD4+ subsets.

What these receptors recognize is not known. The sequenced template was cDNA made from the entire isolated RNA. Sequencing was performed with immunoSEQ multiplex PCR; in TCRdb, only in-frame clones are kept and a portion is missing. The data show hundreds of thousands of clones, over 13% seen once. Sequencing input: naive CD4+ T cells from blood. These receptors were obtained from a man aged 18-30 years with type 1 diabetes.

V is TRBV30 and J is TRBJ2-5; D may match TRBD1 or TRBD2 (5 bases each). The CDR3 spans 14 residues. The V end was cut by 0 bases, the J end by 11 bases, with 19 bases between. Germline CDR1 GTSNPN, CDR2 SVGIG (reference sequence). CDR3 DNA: TGTGCCTGGAGTGTAACAGGTCGAGGGTGGGAGCAGTACTTC. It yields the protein CAWSVTGRGWEQYF.

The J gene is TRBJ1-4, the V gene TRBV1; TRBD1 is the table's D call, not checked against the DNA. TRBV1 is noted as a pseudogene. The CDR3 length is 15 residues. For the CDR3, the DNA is TGCACCAGCAGCCACGGGGGACAGGGCTATGAAAAACTGTTTTTT. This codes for CTSSHGGQGYEKLFF.

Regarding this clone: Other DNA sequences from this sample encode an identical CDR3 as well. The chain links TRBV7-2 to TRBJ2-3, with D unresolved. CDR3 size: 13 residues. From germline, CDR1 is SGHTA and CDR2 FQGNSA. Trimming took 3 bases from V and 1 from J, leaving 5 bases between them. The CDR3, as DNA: TGTGCCAGCAGCTTCACTGGCACAGATACGCAGTATTTT. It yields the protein CASSFTGTDTQYF. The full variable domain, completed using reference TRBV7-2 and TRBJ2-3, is GAGVSQSPSNKVTEKGKDVELRCDPISGHTALYWYRQSLGQGLEFLIYFQGNSAPDKSGLPSDRFSAERTGGSVSTLTIQRTQQEDSAVYLCASSFTGTDTQYFGPGTRLTVL.

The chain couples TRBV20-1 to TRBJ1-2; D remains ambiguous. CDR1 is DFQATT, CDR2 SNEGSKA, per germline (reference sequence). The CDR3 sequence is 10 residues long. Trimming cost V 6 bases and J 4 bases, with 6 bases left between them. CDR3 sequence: CSANIYGYTF. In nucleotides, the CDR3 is TGCAGTGCCAATATCTATGGCTACACCTTC.

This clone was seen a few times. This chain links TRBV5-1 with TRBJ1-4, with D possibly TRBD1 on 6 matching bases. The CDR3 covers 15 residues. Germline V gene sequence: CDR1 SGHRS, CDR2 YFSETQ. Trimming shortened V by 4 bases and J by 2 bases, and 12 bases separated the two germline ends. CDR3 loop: CASSLGGGTNEKLFF. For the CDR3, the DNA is TGCGCCAGCAGCCTGGGTGGGGGCACTAATGAAAAACTGTTTTTT.

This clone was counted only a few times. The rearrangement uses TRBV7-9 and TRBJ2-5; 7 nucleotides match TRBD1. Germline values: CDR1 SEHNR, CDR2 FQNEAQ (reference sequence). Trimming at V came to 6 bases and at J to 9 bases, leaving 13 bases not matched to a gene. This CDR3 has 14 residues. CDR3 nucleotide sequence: TGTGCCAGCAGTTTCAAGGGGGCGATAGGGGCCCAGTACTTC. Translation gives CASSFKGAIGAQYF.

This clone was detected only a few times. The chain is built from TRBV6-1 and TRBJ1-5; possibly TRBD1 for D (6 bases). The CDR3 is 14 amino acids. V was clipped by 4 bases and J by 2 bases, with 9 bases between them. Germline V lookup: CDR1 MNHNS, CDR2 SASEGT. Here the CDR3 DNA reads TGTGCCAGCAGTGCAGGGGTTGGCAATCAGCCCCAGCATTTT. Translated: CASSAGVGNQPQHF.

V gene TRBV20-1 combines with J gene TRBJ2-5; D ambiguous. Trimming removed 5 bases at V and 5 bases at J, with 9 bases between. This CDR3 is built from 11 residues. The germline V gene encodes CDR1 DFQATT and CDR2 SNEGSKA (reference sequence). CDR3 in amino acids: CSAGEAETQYF. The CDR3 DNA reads TGCAGTGCTGGGGAAGCGGAGACCCAGTACTTC.

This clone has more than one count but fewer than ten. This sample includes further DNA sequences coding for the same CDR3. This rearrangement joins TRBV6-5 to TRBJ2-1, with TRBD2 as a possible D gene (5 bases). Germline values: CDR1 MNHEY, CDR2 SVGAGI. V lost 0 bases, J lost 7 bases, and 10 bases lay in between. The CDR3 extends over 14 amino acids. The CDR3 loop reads CASSYSRPGNEQFF. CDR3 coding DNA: TGTGCCAGCAGTTACTCGAGGCCGGGGAATGAGCAGTTCTTC.

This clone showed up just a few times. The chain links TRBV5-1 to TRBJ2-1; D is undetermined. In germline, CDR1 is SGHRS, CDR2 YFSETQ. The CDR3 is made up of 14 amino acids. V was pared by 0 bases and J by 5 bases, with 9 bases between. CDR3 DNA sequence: TGCGCCAGCAGCTTGGGAGTCGCCCACAATGAGCAGTTCTTC. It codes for CASSLGVAHNEQFF.

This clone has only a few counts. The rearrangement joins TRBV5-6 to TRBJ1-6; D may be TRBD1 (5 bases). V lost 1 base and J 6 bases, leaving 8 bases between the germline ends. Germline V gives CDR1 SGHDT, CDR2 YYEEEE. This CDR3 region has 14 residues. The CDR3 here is CASSLWGGNSPLHF. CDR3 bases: TGTGCCAGCAGCTTGTGGGGGGGTAATTCACCCCTCCACTTT.

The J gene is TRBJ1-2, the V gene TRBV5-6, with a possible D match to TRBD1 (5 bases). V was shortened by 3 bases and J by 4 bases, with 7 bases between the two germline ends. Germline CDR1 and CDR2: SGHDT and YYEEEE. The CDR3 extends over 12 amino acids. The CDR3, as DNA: TGTGCCAGCAGCTGGGGGGTCTATGGCTACACCTTC. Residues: CASSWGVYGYTF.

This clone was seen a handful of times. DNA of the CDR3: TGTGCCAGCAGTTGGAGGAACTACAGGGGTGCAACTAATGAAAAACTGTTTTTT. Translated: CASSWRNYRGATNEKLFF. The J gene is TRBJ1-4, the V gene TRBV28; 7 bases agree with TRBD1. Germline V lookup: CDR1 MDHEN, CDR2 SYDVKM. Trimming removed 4 bases from V and 0 bases from J; junction bases left unmatched: 11. The CDR3 is 18 amino acids.

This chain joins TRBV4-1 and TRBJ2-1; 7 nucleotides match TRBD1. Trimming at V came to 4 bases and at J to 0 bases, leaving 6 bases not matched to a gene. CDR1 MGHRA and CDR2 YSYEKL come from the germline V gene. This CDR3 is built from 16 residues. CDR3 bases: TGCGCCAGCAGCCCTGCCCGGGACAGCTCCTACAATGAGCAGTTCTTC. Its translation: CASSPARDSSYNEQFF.

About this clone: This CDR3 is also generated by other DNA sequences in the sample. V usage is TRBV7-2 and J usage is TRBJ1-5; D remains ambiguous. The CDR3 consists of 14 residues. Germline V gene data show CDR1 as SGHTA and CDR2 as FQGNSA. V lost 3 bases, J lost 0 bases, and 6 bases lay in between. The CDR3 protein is CASSLDYSNQPQHF. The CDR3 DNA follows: TGTGCCAGCAGCTTGGACTATAGCAATCAGCCCCAGCATTTT.

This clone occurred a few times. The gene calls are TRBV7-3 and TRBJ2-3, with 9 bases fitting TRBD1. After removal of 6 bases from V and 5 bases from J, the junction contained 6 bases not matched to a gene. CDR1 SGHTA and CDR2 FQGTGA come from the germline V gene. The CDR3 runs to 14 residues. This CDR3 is CASSQDRGIDTQYF. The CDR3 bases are TGTGCCAGCAGTCAAGACAGGGGGATAGATACGCAGTATTTT.

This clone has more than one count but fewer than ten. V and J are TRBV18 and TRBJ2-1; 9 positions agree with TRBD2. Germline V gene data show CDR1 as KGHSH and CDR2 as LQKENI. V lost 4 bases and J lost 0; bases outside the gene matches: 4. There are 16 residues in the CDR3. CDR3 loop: CASSQGLASSYNEQFF. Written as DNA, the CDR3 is TGTGCCAGCTCACAAGGACTAGCGTCCTCCTACAATGAGCAGTTCTTC. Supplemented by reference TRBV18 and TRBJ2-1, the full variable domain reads NAGVMQNPRHLVRRRGQEARLRCSPMKGHSHVYWYRQLPEEGLKFMVYLQKENIIDESGMPKERFSAEFPKEGPSILRIQQVVRGDSAAYFCASSQGLASSYNEQFFGPGTRLTVL.

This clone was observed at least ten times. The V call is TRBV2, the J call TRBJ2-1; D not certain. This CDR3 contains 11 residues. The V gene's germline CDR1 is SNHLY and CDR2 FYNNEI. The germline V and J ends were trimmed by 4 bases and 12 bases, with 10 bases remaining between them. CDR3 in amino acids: CASSVVNRQFF. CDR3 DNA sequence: TGTGCCAGCAGTGTGGTGAATCGGCAGTTCTTC.

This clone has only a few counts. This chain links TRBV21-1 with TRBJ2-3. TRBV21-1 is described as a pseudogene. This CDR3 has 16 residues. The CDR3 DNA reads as TGTGCCAGCAGCAAAACGTTGGAATGCGGCACAGATACGCAGTATTTT. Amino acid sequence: CASSKTLECGTDTQYF.

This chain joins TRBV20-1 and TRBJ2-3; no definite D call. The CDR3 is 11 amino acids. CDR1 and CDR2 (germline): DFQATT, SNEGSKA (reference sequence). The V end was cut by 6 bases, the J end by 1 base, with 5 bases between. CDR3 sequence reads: CSAGGTDTQYF. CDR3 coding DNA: TGCAGTGCCGGCGGCACAGATACGCAGTATTTT.

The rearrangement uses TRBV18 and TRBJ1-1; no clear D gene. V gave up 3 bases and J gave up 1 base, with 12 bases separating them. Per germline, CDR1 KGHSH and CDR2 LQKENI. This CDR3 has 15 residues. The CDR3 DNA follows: TGTGCCAGCTCACCTCAGTCCCAAGAGAACACTGAAGCTTTCTTT. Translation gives CASSPQSQENTEAFF.

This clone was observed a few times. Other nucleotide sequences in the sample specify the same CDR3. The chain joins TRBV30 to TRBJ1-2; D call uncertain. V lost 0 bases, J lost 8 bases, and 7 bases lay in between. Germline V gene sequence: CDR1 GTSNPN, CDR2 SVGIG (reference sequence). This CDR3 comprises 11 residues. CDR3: CAWSVGGGYTF. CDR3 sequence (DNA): TGTGCCTGGAGTGTAGGCGGCGGCTACACCTTC.

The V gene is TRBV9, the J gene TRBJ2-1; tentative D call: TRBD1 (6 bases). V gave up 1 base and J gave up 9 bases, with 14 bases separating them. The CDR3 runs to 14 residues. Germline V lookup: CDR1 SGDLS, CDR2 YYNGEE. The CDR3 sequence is CASSVRTEAGEQFF. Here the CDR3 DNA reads TGTGCCAGCAGCGTAAGGACAGAGGCTGGTGAGCAGTTCTTC.

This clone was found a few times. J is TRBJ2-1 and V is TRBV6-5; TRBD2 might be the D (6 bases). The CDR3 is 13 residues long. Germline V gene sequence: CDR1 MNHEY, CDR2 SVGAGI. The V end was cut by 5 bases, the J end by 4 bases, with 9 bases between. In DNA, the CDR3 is TGTGCCAGCAGTATCGGGACTTACAATGAGCAGTTCTTC. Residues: CASSIGTYNEQFF.

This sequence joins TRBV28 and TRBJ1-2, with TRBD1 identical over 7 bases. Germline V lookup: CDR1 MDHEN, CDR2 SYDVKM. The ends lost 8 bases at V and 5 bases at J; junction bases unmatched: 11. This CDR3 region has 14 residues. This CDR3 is CASGPTGEWYGYTF. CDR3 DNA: TGTGCCAGCGGACCAACAGGGGAGTGGTATGGCTACACCTTC.

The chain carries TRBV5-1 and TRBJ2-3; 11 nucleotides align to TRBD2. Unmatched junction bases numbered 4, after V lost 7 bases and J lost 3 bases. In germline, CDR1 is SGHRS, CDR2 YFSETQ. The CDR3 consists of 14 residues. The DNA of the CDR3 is TGCGCCAGCCAAGGGACTAGCGGAACAGATACGCAGTATTTT. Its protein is CASQGTSGTDTQYF.

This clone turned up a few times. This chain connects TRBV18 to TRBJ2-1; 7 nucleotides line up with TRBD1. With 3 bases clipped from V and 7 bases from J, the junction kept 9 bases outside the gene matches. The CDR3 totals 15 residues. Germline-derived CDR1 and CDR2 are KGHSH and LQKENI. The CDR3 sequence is CASSPQGVKGNEQFF. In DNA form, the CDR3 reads TGTGCCAGCTCACCTCAGGGGGTAAAAGGGAATGAGCAGTTCTTC.